This T cell receptor beta chain was recorded in a study of blood T cell repertoires in COVID-19. Measured with immunoSEQ multiplex PCR; TCRdb has only the in-frame clones, and not every one. The sample lists approximately 260,000 clones, roughly four fifths occurring once. Note on this clone: Other DNA variants within this sample encode the same CDR3.

Looked up from germline, CDR1 is LNHDA and CDR2 is SQIVND (reference sequence). CDR3 length: 13 residues. J was trimmed by 1 base and V by 6 bases; bases with no gene match: 0. The sequenced material came from PBMCs or T cells enriched from blood (not recorded which). The clonotype was recovered from a man aged 50-60 years who had recovered from COVID-19. The gene calls are TRBV19 and TRBJ2-3, with 8 bases that match TRBD2. The CDR3 reads CASRAGGTDTQYF. CDR3 bases: TGTGCCAGTAGAGCGGGGGGCACAGATACGCAGTATTTT.